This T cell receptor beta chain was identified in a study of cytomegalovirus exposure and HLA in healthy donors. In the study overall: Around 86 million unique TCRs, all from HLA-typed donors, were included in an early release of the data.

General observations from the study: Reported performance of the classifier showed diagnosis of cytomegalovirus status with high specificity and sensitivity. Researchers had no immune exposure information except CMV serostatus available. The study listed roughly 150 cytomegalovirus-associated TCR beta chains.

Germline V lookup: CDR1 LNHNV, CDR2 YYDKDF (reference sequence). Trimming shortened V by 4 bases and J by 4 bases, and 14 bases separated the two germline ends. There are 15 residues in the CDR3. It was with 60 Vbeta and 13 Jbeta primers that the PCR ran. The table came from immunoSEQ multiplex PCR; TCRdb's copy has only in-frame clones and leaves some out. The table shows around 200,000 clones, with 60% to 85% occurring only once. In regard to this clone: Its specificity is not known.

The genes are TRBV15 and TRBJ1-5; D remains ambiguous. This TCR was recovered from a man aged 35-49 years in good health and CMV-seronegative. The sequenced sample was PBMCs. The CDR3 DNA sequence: TGTGCCACCAGCACTAGACGGGGAGGGAATCAGCCCCAGCATTTT. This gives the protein CATSTRRGGNQPQHF.